This T cell receptor (beta chain) derives from a study of blood T cell repertoires in COVID-19. Study overall: Specimens from acute and convalescent COVID-19 originated in the United States, Italy and Spain. From T cells, B-cell-depleted T cells, or PBMCs came the material, which was cDNA or gDNA.

The CDR3 has 14 amino acids. Trimming stripped 5 bases from V and 1 base from J, with 9 bases between. The germline V gene encodes CDR1 GTSNPN and CDR2 SVGIG (reference sequence). Original processing notes: Estimation of nucleated cell counts was performed using reference gene primer amplification. Here immunoSEQ multiplex PCR was the method, and the copy in TCRdb shows in-frame clones only, minus some. V and J calls plus clone size are reproduced from that table; the DNA served to infer D and trimming. The sample includes a few hundred thousand clones, roughly 82% of them seen just once. This TCR was recovered from a human donor in a cohort sampled during active COVID-19. V and J are TRBV30 and TRBJ2-6; weak D call: TRBD1 (5 bases). Sequenced input: peripheral blood. The CDR3 loop is CAWGTGSGANVLTF. The CDR3 bases are TGTGCCTGGGGTACAGGTTCTGGGGCCAACGTCCTGACTTTC.